Sequencing of this T cell receptor beta chain was carried out in a study of radiation and T cells in renal cell carcinoma. Study results and caveats: From baseline, blood top tumor clonotypes peaked at 2 weeks post-radiation.

Remarks on this clone: As yet, its antigen is unknown.

Profiling relied on immunoSEQ multiplex PCR, and the TCRdb table lists in-frame clones only, not all of them. The sample contains roughly 160,000 clones, 88% of which appear only once. Specified time point: blood 4 weeks post-SBRT, at nephrectomy. Specified treatment: 15 Gy SBRT to primary tumor, nephrectomy 4 weeks later. The CDR3 has 15 amino acids. CDR1 is MGHDK, CDR2 SYGVNS, per germline. With V trimmed by 3 bases and J by 6 bases, 7 bases remained unmatched. The material was blood, obtained from a patient whose treatment included radiotherapy and nephrectomy. V gene TRBV25-1 combines with J gene TRBJ2-3, with 9 bases that match TRBD1. The source of this sequence is a woman in her forties or fifties with renal cell carcinoma. The CDR3 bases are TGTGCCAGCAGTGACCCGGGACAGGGAGGGGATACGCAGTATTTT. Translated: CASSDPGQGGDTQYF.